This T cell receptor beta chain was sequenced during a study of beta chain features in type 1 diabetes. Notes on the study in general: In patients and controls equally, PCR might favor templates that are shorter. The study left unresolved whether HLA type influences TCRB rearrangement. The naive, central memory and Treg TCRB repertoires looked more alike in patients than they did in healthy donors.

The CDR3 length is 13 residues. Trimming took 9 bases from V and 5 from J; bases not matched to a gene: 5. Germline CDR1 reads SGHNT; CDR2 reads YENEEA. A word on this clone: Its antigen is still unknown.

The entirety of the isolated RNA underwent reverse transcription, so expressed TCRB transcripts were sequenced. Approximately 3.6 million reads, on average, came from each naive, central memory and regulatory T cell sample. Sequencing used immunoSEQ multiplex PCR; TCRdb keeps in-frame clones, though not all of them. The sample shows 330,000 or so clones, 12% to 15% of them seen only once. The sample consisted of central memory CD4+ T cells from blood. The chain has TRBV11-3 and TRBJ2-1; 9 bases align to TRBD2. This receptor was taken from a man aged 25 to 45 in good health. The CDR3 protein is CASTSGFDNEQFF. In nucleotides, the CDR3 is TGTGCCAGTACTAGCGGGTTTGACAATGAGCAGTTCTTC.